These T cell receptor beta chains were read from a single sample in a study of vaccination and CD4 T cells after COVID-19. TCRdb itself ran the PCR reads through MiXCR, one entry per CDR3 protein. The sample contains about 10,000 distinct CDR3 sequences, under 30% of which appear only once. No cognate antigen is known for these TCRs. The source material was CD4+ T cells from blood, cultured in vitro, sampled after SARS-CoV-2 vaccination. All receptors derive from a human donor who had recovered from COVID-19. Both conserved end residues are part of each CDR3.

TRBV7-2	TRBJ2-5	CASSLGGKGQETQYF
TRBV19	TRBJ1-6	CASSTRTGTSPLHF
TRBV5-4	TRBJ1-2	CASSLAGYGYTF
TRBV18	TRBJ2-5	CASSPSDIQETQYF
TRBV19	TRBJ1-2	CASSLAGTGSGGYTF
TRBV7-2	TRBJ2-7	CASSSGLLVYEQYF
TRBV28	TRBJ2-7	CASNRPLPYEQYF
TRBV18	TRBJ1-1	CASSPSQNTEAFF
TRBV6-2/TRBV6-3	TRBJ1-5	CASIPRRGLGTHQPQHF
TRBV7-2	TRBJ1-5	CASSPGADRAYSNQPQHF
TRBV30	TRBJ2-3	CAWTGGASGRATDTQYF
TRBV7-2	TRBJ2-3	CASSLISSTDTQYF
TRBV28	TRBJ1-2	CASMRQGGGYTF
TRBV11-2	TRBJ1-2	CASSLDVAGSLNYGYTF
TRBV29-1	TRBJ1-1	CSVRAGFTEAFF
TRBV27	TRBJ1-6	CASSRGGGSSPLHF
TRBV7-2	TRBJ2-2	CASSLGLAGGNTGELFF
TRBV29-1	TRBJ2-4	CSVESGGLNIQYF
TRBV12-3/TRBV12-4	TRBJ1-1	CASRSRGGSNTEAFF
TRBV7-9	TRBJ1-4	CASSLGQREKLFF
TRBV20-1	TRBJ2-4	CSAFVRMGGPDGRVQYF
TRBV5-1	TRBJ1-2	CASSPEGISGYTF
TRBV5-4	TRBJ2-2	CASKTGANTGELFF
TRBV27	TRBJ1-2	CASSRSGTGLNYGYTF
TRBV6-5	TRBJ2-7	CASSYSGPPSVYEQYF
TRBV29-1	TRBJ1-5	CSVRDSGLREPQHF
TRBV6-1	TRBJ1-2	CASRTPRTAHGGYTF
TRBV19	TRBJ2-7	CASSSGASGRSSYEQYF
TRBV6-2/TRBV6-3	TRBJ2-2	CASSKLSSGSRTGELFF
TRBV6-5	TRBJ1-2	CASSYSGSPTNYGYTF
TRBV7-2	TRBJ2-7	CASSLNRFEQYF
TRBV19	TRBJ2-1	CASSILPSGRAYNEQFF
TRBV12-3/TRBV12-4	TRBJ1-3	CASSWGDRNSGNTIYF
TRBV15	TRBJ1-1	CATSRDQWGPRKGNTEAFF
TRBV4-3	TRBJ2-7	CASSQGGAGYTFYEQYF